Included here is one TCR beta chain sequence, with context. Per germline, CDR1 SQVTM and CDR2 ANQGSEA. Trimming shortened V by 1 base and J by 4 bases, and 12 bases separated the two germline ends. The CDR3 is 14 residues long. This table comes from immunoSEQ multiplex PCR, and its TCRdb copy is limited to in-frame clones, with some not included. The sample lists 85,000 to 100,000 clones, around 82% occurring once. This entry belongs to a study of control samples from healthy donors and cancer patients. The sample taken for sequencing was blood. This chain links TRBV29-1 with TRBJ2-3, with no clear D. The sequence came from a man aged 55-75 years in good health. For the CDR3, the DNA is TGCAGCGTTGAAGTCGACCGTATCCCAGATACGCAGTATTTT. Its protein is CSVEVDRIPDTQYF.